The entry below describes one T cell receptor beta chain. No antigen is known for it. This record belongs to a study of T-cell memory formation after mild COVID-19. Whole-study context: Among the donors, TCR clusters were largely specific to each donor. Study-wide findings and caveats: Contracting clones, day 15 to 85, had balanced CD4/CD8, and later expanders favored CD4+.

Each CDR3 protein is one row after TCRdb ran MiXCR on the 5' RACE reads. The table shows some 86,000 distinct CDR3 sequences, with around 27% occurring only once. Specimen: PBMCs or a T cell subset sorted from them (not recorded which). The sequence was collected from a man in his late teens or twenties who had mild COVID-19 (a few samples of this study predate the infection). Cell type and time point are not known.

The CDR3 bases are TGCGCCAGCAGCTTCGGAAGAGGCACTGAAGCTTTCTTT. Amino acid sequence: CASSFGRGTEAFF. This sequence joins TRBV5-1 and TRBJ1-1; D unresolved. The CDR3 loop spans 13 amino acids. V was trimmed by 2 bases and J by 4 bases, leaving 9 bases between them. Germline CDR1 SGHRS, CDR2 YFSETQ.